This TCR beta chain was captured in a study of blood T cell repertoires in COVID-19. Overall study context: From T cells, B-cell-depleted T cells, or PBMCs came the material, which was cDNA or gDNA.

Assay: immunoSEQ multiplex PCR; the TCRdb copy retains only in-frame clones and omits some. The sample carries 310,000 or so clones, over 80% recorded once. This CDR3 contains 17 residues. Germline assignment: CDR1 SGHAT and CDR2 FQNNGV. V trimming: 5 bases; J trimming: 0 bases; junction bases outside the gene matches: 13. Sample: PBMCs or T cells enriched from blood (not recorded which). This receptor was obtained from a woman under 30 who had recovered from COVID-19. The V call is TRBV11-2, the J call TRBJ2-7; 7 nucleotides align to TRBD2. CDR3 nucleotides: TGTGCCAGCAGCCAACCTAGGTATGGCGGGAGCTCCTACGAGCAGTACTTC. Translated: CASSQPRYGGSSYEQYF.